The sequence of this TCR beta chain was determined in a study of shared clonotypes between healthy human individuals (dated by TCRdb to 2018 to 2020). Background for the entire study: The cohort comprised two women and a few men aged 18 to 49 years. For each donor, three plates each were used for CD4 naive and CD4 memory, two plates were used for CD8 naive, and one plate was used for CD8 memory. Blood TCR repertoires of a handful of healthy adults were deeply sequenced to estimate repertoire size and the extent of clonotype sharing between individuals. Libraries were prepared and TCR repertoires were sequenced by different laboratories using diverse techniques, in order to increase sequencing depth and limit assay-specific biases. Each donor's leukapheresis produced roughly between roughly 0.85 and 9.5 billion PBMCs. Here is what the overall study found, with its caveats: Incomplete sequencing was indicated by rarefaction of sorted-subset datasets, despite the large sequencing depth. Sampling was limited to blood, and TCR repertoires in tissue likely differ from TCR repertoires in blood. Based on pairwise subsampling, the degree of clonotype sharing among donors was expected to be affected by sequencing depth. Larger estimated clonotype richness was generally found for naive subsets than for memory subsets. When four donors were compared, the shared fraction of clonotypes was 5% to 6.5% for naive CD4, more than 3% for naive CD8, 2.3% for memory CD4, and approximately 0.4% for memory CD8. The small number of donors limited the genetic and exposure-history diversity represented. Compared with non-shared clonotypes, the clonotypes found in all four sorted-subset donors had higher generation probabilities.

Using the deep immunoSEQ assay, multiplex PCR amplified TCR CDR3 regions from genomic DNA. For each cell subset, the extracted genomic DNA was distributed evenly across all wells of several immunoSEQ 96-well plates, and each plate served as one replicate. For sorted subsets, about 200 ng genomic DNA, equal to about 30,000 T cell genomes, was loaded into each replicate PCR. Purified libraries were quantified with a Qubit 3.0 fluorometer, sized on a Bioanalyzer 2100, and re-quantified with the KAPA Library Quantification kit. A separate single-read 150-cycle Illumina NextSeq 550 flow cell was used to sequence each immunoSEQ 96-well plate. Under the source paper's analysis protocol: Because only junctional sequences without quality scores were contained in the immunoSEQ output, filtering matching that applied to full-length reads could not be performed. Sequences were annotated with PyIR, a Python wrapper for IgBLAST v1.9, using IMGT germline references to assign V/J genes and CDR3. Reads were removed for weak V/J assignments (E-value above 1e-6), missing CDR3, stop codons, out-of-frame junctions, or ambiguous translated residues. V3J clonotypes were defined by identical inferred V gene, J gene, and CDR3 amino acid sequence. Percentage overlap between repertoires was calculated by dividing the number of shared unique clonotypes by the size of the smaller repertoire. Three approaches were used to assess repertoire richness: RTK rarefaction, the Chao1 estimator, and Recon v2.1 estimates of unobserved clonotypes. For all TCRbeta clonotypes obtained by the gDNA method from four donors, generation probabilities were computed with OLGA. TCRdb provides this immuneACCESS table in a form limited to in-frame rearrangements. Some clones are lacking; in checked studies, under half of them reflect an unresolved V gene, and why the rest are absent is not known. That table furnishes V, J and clone size, whereas the DNA furnished D and trimming. The sample table records 2 million to 2.5 million clones; more than 90% of these occur just once. 0.1% to 0.15% of the sample rests with the top ten.

Details on this clone: Its binding antigen is unknown. No much larger clonotype is one base removed from it; base qualities were not supplied.

Looking up the germline V gene yields CDR1 MNHEY and CDR2 SVGAGI. The germline V and J ends show losses of 2 bases and 7 bases respectively, and no gene match explains 1 base of the junction. Spanning cysteine to phenylalanine, the CDR3 consists of 13 amino acids. CDR3 DNA is the only sequence kept; it has 39 bases, read in frame from the first base. The donors were healthy, HIV-negative adults who had no recently reported acute infections or vaccinations. Only Caucasian adults living in Nashville, Tennessee, USA were represented among the donors. Magnetic negative selection was used to enrich CD4+ T cells, after which naive cells were positively selected on CD45RA and the negative fraction became the memory subset. After blood collection by leukapheresis, PBMCs were isolated using Ficoll-Histopaque density gradient centrifugation and then cryopreserved in the vapor phase of liquid nitrogen. Purity and quantity of every magnetically sorted T cell population were checked by analytical flow cytometry. Genomic DNA was isolated from every sorted fraction and measured by UV absorbance on a Nanodrop 2000c.

This receptor was taken from a man aged 18 to 30 in good health. The rearrangement combines TRBV6-5 with TRBJ1-2; TRBD1 fits 10 bases in the junction. Sequencing was carried out using naive CD4+ T cells sorted from blood. The sample's cell subset or site, from its label and the paper: CD45RA+ positively selected. This receptor carries the CDR3 CASSYRQGAGYTF. The DNA is as follows: TGTGCCAGCAGTTACAGACAGGGGGCTGGCTACACCTTC.